Listed here is a single T cell receptor beta chain. This clonotype was counted a few times. It lacks a known antigen. No much larger clonotype is one base removed from it; base qualities were not supplied. The V end loses 3 bases and the J end loses 5 bases, and a stretch of 17 bases separates them. The CDR3 covers 15 residues, taking in both the cysteine and the phenylalanine. Only the CDR3 region is kept as DNA, spanning 45 bases read in frame from base 1. CDR1 and CDR2, per the germline V gene, are KGHSH and LQKENI. The data stem from a study of early T cells in non-severe SARS-CoV-2 infection (dated by TCRdb to the early 2020s). For the study in its entirety: Because TCR sequencing was done on bulk RNA from unsorted whole blood, the alpha and beta chains could not be paired. Findings and caveats that apply to the study as a whole: VDJdb matching was skewed toward anti-spike CD8 responses and likely underestimated virus-specific expansions by missing private and CD4 specificities.

A case-control design nested within a healthcare worker cohort in London, UK, was used, with weekly nasopharyngeal swab PCR tests and blood sampling performed. Healthcare workers were enrolled in the week of the UK lockdown, from 23 to 31 March 2020, and were followed every week for up to roughly 15 weeks. Library generation was performed with 5' RACE. The reads were generated on a NextSeq 500. The TCR library protocol attached unique molecular identifiers to individual cDNA molecules to correct for sequencing error and PCR bias. Both TCR alpha and beta chains were sequenced, and tight co-correlation was observed between alpha and beta sequence abundances in each sample. The source study handled its data this way. Decombinator V4 was used to annotate TCR sequences for V gene, J gene and CDR3. TCRs were defined as expanded if a significant change between any two time points was detected under a Poisson model with p below 0.0001. TCR abundances were normalised to the total number of TCRs sequenced per sample and were expressed as counts per million. TRAV1-2 paired with TRAJ12, TRAJ20 or TRAJ33 defined MAIT TCRs, while TRAV10 paired with TRAJ18 defined iNKT TCRs. VDJdb, accessed 1 November 2021, was searched for CMV, EBV and SARS-CoV-2 annotated TCRs, with TCRs annotated for multiple antigens excluded. The public sequencing data were trimmed at Q25 with fastp and processed into clonotypes with MiXCR by TCRdb, which kept only in-frame beta chains. Every CDR3 protein is listed once, alongside the most common genes and DNA of its rows. TCRdb's processing, not the authors', yielded these V and J calls. This sample comprises 55,000 or so distinct CDR3 sequences, under 7.5% of them detected only once. Around 4% of the sample lies in the top ten.

The sequence is built from TRBV18 and TRBJ2-7; the D gene cannot be resolved reliably. Input material: whole blood. This receptor was identified in an adult who was a healthcare worker with PCR-confirmed SARS-CoV-2 infection or an uninfected control (not recorded which). The nucleotide sequence is given as TGTGCCAGCTCACCTTTGCCGAAACAATGGGACGAGCAGTACTTC. The resulting protein is CASSPLPKQWDEQYF.